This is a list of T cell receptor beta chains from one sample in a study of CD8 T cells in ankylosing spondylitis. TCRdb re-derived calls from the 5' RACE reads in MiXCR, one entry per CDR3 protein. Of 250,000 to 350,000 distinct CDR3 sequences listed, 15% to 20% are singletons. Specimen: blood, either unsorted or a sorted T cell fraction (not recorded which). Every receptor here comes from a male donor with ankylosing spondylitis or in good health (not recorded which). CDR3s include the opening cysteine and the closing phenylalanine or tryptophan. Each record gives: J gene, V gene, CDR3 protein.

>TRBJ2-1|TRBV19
CASSTTTSGGSEQFF
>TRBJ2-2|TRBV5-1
CASSGGLAGGPNTGELFF
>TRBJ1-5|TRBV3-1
CASSQDEGAQHF
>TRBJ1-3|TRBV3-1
CASSQGYNRNTIYF
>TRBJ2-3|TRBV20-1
CSARDKPNTDTQYF
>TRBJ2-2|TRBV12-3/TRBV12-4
CASSPPPGTGELFF
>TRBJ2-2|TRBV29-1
CSVGNRVSGELFF
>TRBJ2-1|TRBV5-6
CASSLGTGGEQFF
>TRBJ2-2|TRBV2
CASWKEPTSAGELFF
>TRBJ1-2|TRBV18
CASSPKTGDYGYTF
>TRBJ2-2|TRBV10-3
CAISVAGELFF
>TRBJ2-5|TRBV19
CASSPELAGARGETQYF
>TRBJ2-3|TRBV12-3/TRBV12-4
CASGPRPDTQYF
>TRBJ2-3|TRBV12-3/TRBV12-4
CASSSYSTDTQYF
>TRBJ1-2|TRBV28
CASQQGDYGYTF
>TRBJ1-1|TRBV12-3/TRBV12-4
CASSLRQGTGTEAFF
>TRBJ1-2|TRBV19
CASSPPGQGYGYTF
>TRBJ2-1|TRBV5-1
CASSLEGPRNEQFF
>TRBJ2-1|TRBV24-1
CATSDLTSGGNEQFF
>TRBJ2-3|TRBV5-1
CASSLAGGDMTDTQYF
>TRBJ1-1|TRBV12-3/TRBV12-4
CASSLAGRPGAFF
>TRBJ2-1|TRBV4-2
CASSQDPQGEQFF
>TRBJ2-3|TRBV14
CASSKPTQGSDTQYF
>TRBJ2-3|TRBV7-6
CASSLDVQGAIADTQYF
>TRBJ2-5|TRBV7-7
CASSWSWGAKETQYF
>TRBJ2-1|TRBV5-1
CASSLGGLAGARNEQFF
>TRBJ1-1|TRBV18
CASSPSTGRNTEAFF
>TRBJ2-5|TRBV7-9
CASSLVGITETQHF
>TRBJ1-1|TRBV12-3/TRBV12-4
CASSLDGVANTEAFF
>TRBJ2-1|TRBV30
CAWSVRSGGQFEQFF
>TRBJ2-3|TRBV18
CASSPVGSTPSTDTQYF
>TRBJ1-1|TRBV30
CAWSEGYTEAFF
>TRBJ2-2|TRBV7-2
CASSVTGNTGELFF
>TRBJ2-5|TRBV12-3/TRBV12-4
CASSFNTQETQYF
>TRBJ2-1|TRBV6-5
CASIFTGAAYNEQFF
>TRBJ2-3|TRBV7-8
CASSHPDTQYF
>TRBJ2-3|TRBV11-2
CASSSRVTVDTQYF
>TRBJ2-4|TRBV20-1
CSARDSRDTTKNIQYF
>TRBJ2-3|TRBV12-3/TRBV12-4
CASSPGQGILSTDTQYF
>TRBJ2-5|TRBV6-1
CASGEPDRAGETQYF
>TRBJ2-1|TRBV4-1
CASSQEDRVYNEQFF
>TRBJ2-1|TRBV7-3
CASSRLAGGVYNERFF
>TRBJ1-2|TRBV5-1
CAGSPAGTGYGYTF
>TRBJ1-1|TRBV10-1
CASKARQGSAEAFF
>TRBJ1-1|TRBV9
CASSVEGGTEAFF
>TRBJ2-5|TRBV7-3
CASSRGSQETQYF
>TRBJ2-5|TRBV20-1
CSGRIKRTAIQETQYF
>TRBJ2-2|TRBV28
CASSLWGHPPGELFF
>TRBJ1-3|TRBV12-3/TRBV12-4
CASRQAGTGNTIYF
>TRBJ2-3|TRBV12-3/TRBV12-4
CASSLTGAGTDTQYF
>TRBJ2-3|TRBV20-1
CSAGPGDGTDTQYF
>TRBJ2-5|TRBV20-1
CSARVPSGGIQETQYF
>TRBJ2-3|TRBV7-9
CASSQGTTDTQYF
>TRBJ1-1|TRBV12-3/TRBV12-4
CASSLGQSNTEAFF
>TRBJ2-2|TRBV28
CTSSRTSGRTGELFF
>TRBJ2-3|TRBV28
CASSNSRGSGTDTQYF
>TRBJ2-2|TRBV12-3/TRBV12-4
CASSLWIGGGVAGELFF
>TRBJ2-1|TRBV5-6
CASSLLRLAGSSSYNEQFF
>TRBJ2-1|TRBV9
CASSVGAGGTYNEQFF